Presented here are 30 T cell receptor beta chains from one specimen sequenced in a study of CD8 T cells in ankylosing spondylitis (dated by TCRdb to the late 2010s). Library construction relied on 5' RACE. Sequenced using an Illumina HiSeq 2500. TCRdb reworked the public reads: Q25 trimming with fastp, MiXCR clone assembly, productive beta chains retained. Duplicate CDR3 protein sequences are folded into a single record with the most common DNA and genes. This sample is represented by 200,000 to 250,000 distinct CDR3 sequences; about a quarter of them were singletons. Approximately 6.6% of the sample comes from the top ten. Material for sequencing was blood, either unsorted or a sorted T cell fraction (not recorded which). These receptors were obtained from a male donor with ankylosing spondylitis or in good health (not recorded which).

V is TRBV20-1 and J is TRBJ2-5, with 9 bases aligning to TRBD1. CDR3 length: 17 amino acids. Per germline, CDR1 DFQATT and CDR2 SNEGSKA (reference sequence). Losses at the gene ends were 5 bases for V and 0 bases for J; bases not matched to a gene: 13. This chain's CDR3 is CSAPSGQGLGYQETQYF. The CDR3 region has the DNA TGCAGTGCTCCCTCGGGACAGGGTCTAGGGTACCAAGAGACCCAGTACTTC.

This clonotype was detected many times. The V call is TRBV20-1, the J call TRBJ1-2; 9 bases line up with TRBD1. The V gene end was trimmed by 3 bases and the J gene end by 2 bases; junction bases not matched to a gene: 10. Germline CDR1 reads DFQATT; CDR2 reads SNEGSKA (reference sequence). The CDR3 has 16 amino acids. The CDR3 DNA reads as TGCAGTGCTAGCCAGACAGGGGGTGTTTCCAACTATGGCTACACCTTC. This codes for CSASQTGGVSNYGYTF.

Many counts were recorded for this clonotype. CDR3: CSAATVSSYEQYF. The CDR3 DNA reads TGCAGTGCCGCGACAGTGAGCTCCTACGAGCAGTACTTC. The chain has TRBV20-1 and TRBJ2-7; D may be TRBD1 (5 bases). V lost 6 bases to trimming and J lost 0 bases, with 12 bases between them. The CDR3 extends over 13 amino acids. Germline-derived CDR1 and CDR2 are DFQATT and SNEGSKA (reference sequence).

This chain links TRBV20-1 with TRBJ2-5; 7 bases are shared with TRBD1. The CDR3 has 13 amino acids. Germline V gene sequence: CDR1 DFQATT, CDR2 SNEGSKA (reference sequence). V lost 6 bases, J lost 1 base, and 5 bases stayed unmatched. The CDR3 DNA is TGCAGTGCCTCGGGACAGACCCAAGAGACCCAGTACTTC. This encodes CSASGQTQETQYF.

This clonotype was observed many times. The V gene is TRBV12-3 or TRBV12-4, the J gene TRBJ2-1, with TRBD2 matching 12 bases. V was pared by 8 bases and J by 7 bases, with 9 bases of the junction left unmatched. The length of the CDR3 is 15 residues. The CDR3 DNA reads as TGTGCCAGCCGGACTAGCGGGGTGGTGGGGAATGAGCAGTTCTTC. It translates to CASRTSGVVGNEQFF.

This clonotype came up a few times. The chain uses TRBV20-1 and TRBJ2-3; D is possibly TRBD1 (6 bases). This CDR3 is 16 amino acids long. The germline V and J ends were trimmed by 0 bases and 4 bases, with 17 bases remaining between them. Germline V gives CDR1 DFQATT, CDR2 SNEGSKA (reference sequence). Here the CDR3 reads CSARDGGWGRADTQYF. The CDR3 bases are TGCAGTGCTAGAGATGGTGGATGGGGGCGGGCAGATACGCAGTATTTT.

In DNA, the CDR3 is TGCAGCGTTGAGAGGGGCGGGCTGGAGACCCAGTACTTC. Amino acids: CSVERGGLETQYF. J is TRBJ2-5 and V is TRBV29-1, with D tentatively TRBD1 or TRBD2 (5 bases each). Germline CDR1 reads SQVTM; CDR2 reads ANQGSEA. V shed 3 bases and J shed 5 bases, with 13 bases lying between them. The CDR3 loop spans 13 amino acids.

This clonotype was detected ten times or more. The J gene is TRBJ2-1, the V gene TRBV4-2; D is perhaps TRBD2 (5 bases). Germline CDR1 LGHNA, CDR2 YNFKEQ. CDR3 length: 16 residues. Trimming stripped 4 bases from V and 7 bases from J, with 20 bases between. The CDR3 region has the DNA TGTGCCAGCAGCCGAGAAACCGGGAACCCCCCTAATGAGCAGTTCTTC. Protein: CASSRETGNPPNEQFF.

This clonotype has at least ten counts. The chain couples TRBV20-1 to TRBJ2-4; 7 bases map to TRBD1. With 6 bases clipped from V and 2 bases from J, the junction kept 4 bases outside the gene matches. The length of the CDR3 is 13 residues. Germline V gives CDR1 DFQATT, CDR2 SNEGSKA (reference sequence). The CDR3, as DNA: TGCAGTGCGACGACAGGGTCCAAAAACATTCAGTACTTC. Translation gives CSATTGSKNIQYF.

This clonotype was seen repeatedly, ten times or more. The chain combines TRBV9 with TRBJ2-1, with TRBD1 as a possible D gene (7 bases). Germline CDR1 reads SGDLS; CDR2 reads YYNGEE. With 0 bases removed from V and 8 bases from J, the gap between germline ends came to 15 bases. The CDR3 extends over 15 amino acids. The CDR3 DNA is TGTGCCAGCAGCGTAGAGGAGGGGGCTTGGGATGAGCAGTTCTTC. Translated, it gives CASSVEEGAWDEQFF.

This clonotype was picked up a small number of times. The rearrangement links TRBV5-1 to TRBJ2-3, with D unclear. CDR1 is SGHRS and CDR2 is YFSETQ in the germline V gene. V was shortened by 4 bases and J by 2 bases, with 11 bases between the two germline ends. The CDR3 loop spans 14 amino acids. In DNA form, the CDR3 reads TGCGCCAGCAGCGTGCCGGACCCCACAGATACGCAGTATTTT. Amino acid sequence: CASSVPDPTDTQYF. Full variable domain (remainder filled in from reference TRBV5-1 and TRBJ2-3): KAGVTQTPRYLIKTRGQQVTLSCSPISGHRSVSWYQQTPGQGLQFLFEYFSETQRNKGNFPGRFSGRQFSNSRSEMNVSTLELGDSALYLCASSVPDPTDTQYFGPGTRLTVL.

This clonotype was counted only a few times. This chain connects TRBV5-5 to TRBJ2-3, with TRBD1 as a possible D gene (6 bases). V was cut by 0 bases and J by 3 bases, with 14 bases left in between. Germline V CDR1 and CDR2: SGHKS, YYEKEE (reference sequence). CDR3 length: 16 amino acids. CDR3 DNA: TGTGCCAGCAGCTTGGAGCCAGGGGTCGAGACAGATACGCAGTATTTT. Amino acid sequence: CASSLEPGVETDTQYF. Full variable domain (outside the CDR3, taken from reference TRBV5-5 and TRBJ2-3): DAGVTQSPTHLIKTRGQQVTLRCSPISGHKSVSWYQQVLGQGPQFIFQYYEKEERGRGNFPDRFSARQFPNYSSELNVNALLLGDSALYLCASSLEPGVETDTQYFGPGTRLTVL.

There are many counts of this clonotype. CDR3 amino acids: CAITNGTSPQYF. For the CDR3, the DNA is TGTGCCATCACTAATGGGACGTCGCCCCAGTACTTC. The V call is TRBV10-3, the J call TRBJ2-5; either TRBD1 or TRBD2 may supply D (5 bases each). The CDR3 runs 12 residues. Germline-derived CDR1 and CDR2 are ENHRY and SYGVKD. Trimming cost V 7 bases and J 9 bases, with 15 bases left between them.

This clonotype has a handful of counts. The chain uses TRBV4-1 and TRBJ2-1; TRBD2 aligns across 11 bases. There are 16 residues in the CDR3. V shed 5 bases and J 4 bases; nucleotides not matched to a gene: 7. Germline assignment: CDR1 MGHRA and CDR2 YSYEKL. CDR3 sequence: CASSITLAGEYNEQFF. CDR3 DNA sequence: TGCGCCAGCAGCATTACACTAGCGGGAGAGTACAATGAGCAGTTCTTC.

The chain employs TRBV9 and TRBJ2-2; D call uncertain. Germline CDR1 reads SGDLS; CDR2 reads YYNGEE. V was trimmed by 5 bases and J by 8 bases, leaving 10 bases between them. The CDR3 sequence is 12 residues long. The CDR3 loop is CASRTNGGELFF. For the CDR3, the DNA is TGTGCCAGCAGGACGAACGGGGGGGAGCTGTTTTTT.

The chain has TRBV29-1 and TRBJ2-1; 10 bases fit TRBD2. Germline CDR1 SQVTM, CDR2 ANQGSEA. This CDR3 is built from 17 residues. The trim removed 1 base at V and 0 bases at J, leaving 6 bases unmatched. CDR3 coding DNA: TGCAGCGTTGAAGCAGGACTAGCGGCCAGCTCCTACAATGAGCAGTTCTTC. Its translation is CSVEAGLAASSYNEQFF.

This clonotype was seen more than once but under ten times. CDR3 residues: CASSVEGLAGYREANVLTF. The CDR3 bases are TGTGCCAGCAGCGTCGAGGGACTAGCGGGGTACAGAGAGGCCAACGTCCTGACTTTC. The rearrangement joins TRBV9 to TRBJ2-6, with 13 nucleotides matching TRBD2. The CDR3 sequence is 19 residues long. V lost 2 bases, J lost 6 bases, and 11 bases stayed unmatched. The germline gives CDR1 SGDLS, CDR2 YYNGEE.

The table lists this clonotype with many counts. This chain uses TRBV10-3 with TRBJ2-7; D may correspond to TRBD1 or TRBD2 (5 bases each). The length of the CDR3 is 13 residues. Germline CDR1 is ENHRY and CDR2 is SYGVKD. V was trimmed by 0 bases and J by 5 bases, leaving 8 bases between them. The CDR3 DNA reads TGTGCCATCAGTGAGTCGGGGGACCACGAGCAGTACTTC. Its protein product is CAISESGDHEQYF.

This clonotype was counted many times. This chain connects TRBV5-1 to TRBJ2-5; 8 bases map to TRBD1. V shed 3 bases and J 1 base; nucleotides not matched to a gene: 5. The CDR3 loop spans 15 amino acids. CDR1 SGHRS and CDR2 YFSETQ come from the germline V gene. CDR3 coding DNA: TGCGCCAGCAGCTCAACGACAGGGGCCCAAGAGACCCAGTACTTC. As protein: CASSSTTGAQETQYF.

This clonotype was detected a few times. The V and J genes are TRBV5-1 and TRBJ2-6; D not resolved. Trimming shortened V by 2 bases and J by 0 bases, and 6 bases separated the two germline ends. The CDR3 spans 15 residues. Germline-derived CDR1 and CDR2 are SGHRS and YFSETQ. In DNA form, the CDR3 reads TGCGCCAGCAGCTTATACGCCTCTGGGGCCAACGTCCTGACTTTC. It is translated as CASSLYASGANVLTF.

This clonotype was detected a few times. The chain carries TRBV20-1 and TRBJ2-7; 11 nucleotides align to TRBD2. V gave up 5 bases and J gave up 6 bases; unmatched junction bases: 6. The CDR3 runs to 13 residues. Germline assignment: CDR1 DFQATT and CDR2 SNEGSKA (reference sequence). The CDR3, as DNA: TGCAGTGCTCCGACTAGCGGGGAAGCCGAGCAGTACTTC. Protein sequence: CSAPTSGEAEQYF.

The chain has TRBV7-3 and TRBJ2-7; either TRBD1 or TRBD2 may fit D (5 bases each). V lost 5 bases to trimming and J lost 0 bases, with 11 bases between them. Germline loops: CDR1 SGHTA, CDR2 FQGTGA. CDR3 length: 14 residues. The CDR3 nucleotides read TGTGCCAGCAGCCCGGGACGGCTCTCCTACGAGCAGTACTTC. It codes for CASSPGRLSYEQYF.

This clonotype has ten or more counts. V and J are TRBV11-2 and TRBJ2-1; no clear D. The length of the CDR3 is 14 residues. Germline lookup yields CDR1 SGHAT and CDR2 FQNNGV. Trimming left V 0 bases short and J 11 bases short, with 14 bases between. CDR3 sequence reads: CASSLDRLGSQQFF. As DNA, the CDR3 is TGTGCCAGCAGCTTAGATCGTCTGGGTTCGCAGCAGTTCTTC.

This clonotype was observed many times. The chain joins TRBV5-6 to TRBJ1-2; D not certain. Germline lookup yields CDR1 SGHDT and CDR2 YYEEEE. The CDR3 runs 14 residues. V was clipped by 4 bases and J by 6 bases, with 16 bases between them. CDR3: CASSPKPTGDGYTF. In DNA, the CDR3 is TGTGCCAGCAGCCCCAAACCGACGGGCGATGGCTACACCTTC.

The genes are TRBV6-2 or TRBV6-3 and TRBJ2-3; TRBD1 might be the D (5 bases). Germline assignment: CDR1 MNHEY and CDR2 SVGEGT. The CDR3 loop spans 17 amino acids. Trimming removed 5 bases from V and 2 bases from J, with 20 bases in between. The CDR3 bases are TGTGCCAGCAGTCGACGCCAGGGTGGTGGCTACACAGATACGCAGTATTTT. Translated, it gives CASSRRQGGGYTDTQYF.

This clonotype has ten or more counts. The V and J genes are TRBV5-1 and TRBJ1-3; D is unclear. CDR1 and CDR2 (germline): SGHRS, YFSETQ. V lost 4 bases, J lost 3 bases, and 8 bases lay in between. The CDR3 runs to 13 residues. The CDR3 sequence is CASSLESGNTIYF. The CDR3 DNA sequence: TGCGCCAGCAGCCTCGAGAGTGGAAACACCATATATTTT.

DNA for the CDR3: TGTGCCAGCAGCCAAGGCGCGGGACTAGCGGTCACAGATACGCAGTATTTT. This gives the protein CASSQGAGLAVTDTQYF. The rearrangement joins TRBV4-2 to TRBJ2-3; TRBD2 agrees at 11 bases. CDR1 LGHNA and CDR2 YNFKEQ come from the germline V gene. J gave up 2 bases and V 1 base, and 5 bases lay outside the gene matches. This CDR3 has 17 residues.

The chain is built from TRBV20-1 and TRBJ1-1; 8 bases are shared with TRBD1. CDR3 length: 14 residues. The trim removed 5 bases at V and 3 bases at J, leaving 8 bases unmatched. CDR1 is DFQATT and CDR2 is SNEGSKA in the germline V gene (reference sequence). The CDR3 DNA sequence: TGCAGTGCTGGCCAGGGGGCTGGGGACACTGAAGCTTTCTTT. Translation gives CSAGQGAGDTEAFF.

This clonotype was observed at least ten times. The J gene is TRBJ2-5, the V gene TRBV12-3 or TRBV12-4; D not certain. Trimming removed 2 bases at V and 4 bases at J, with 11 bases between. CDR3 length equals 14 residues. The CDR3 bases are TGTGCCAGCAGTTTATTGGGTAGCTTAGAGACCCAGTACTTC. Amino acids: CASSLLGSLETQYF.

This clonotype was counted many times. The rearrangement links TRBV20-1 to TRBJ2-3; 13 bases are shared with TRBD2. The CDR3 length is 16 residues. CDR1 and CDR2 (germline): DFQATT, SNEGSKA (reference sequence). V lost 3 bases to trimming and J lost 4 bases; unmatched junction nucleotides: 7. The CDR3, as DNA: TGCAGTGCTAGCTCTAGGACTAGCGGGAGTTCAGATACGCAGTATTTT. This codes for CSASSRTSGSSDTQYF.